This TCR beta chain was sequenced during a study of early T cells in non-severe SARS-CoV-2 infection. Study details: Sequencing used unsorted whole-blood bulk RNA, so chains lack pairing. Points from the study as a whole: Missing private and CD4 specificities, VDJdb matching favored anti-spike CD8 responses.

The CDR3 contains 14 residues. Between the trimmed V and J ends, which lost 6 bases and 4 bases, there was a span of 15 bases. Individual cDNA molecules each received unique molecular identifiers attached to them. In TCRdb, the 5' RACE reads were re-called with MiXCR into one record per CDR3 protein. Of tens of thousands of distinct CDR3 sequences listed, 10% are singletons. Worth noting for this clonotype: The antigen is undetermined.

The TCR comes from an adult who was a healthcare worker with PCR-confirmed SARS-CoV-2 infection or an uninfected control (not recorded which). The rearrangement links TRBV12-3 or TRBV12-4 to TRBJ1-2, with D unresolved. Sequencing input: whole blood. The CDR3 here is CASRLNGRTYGYTF. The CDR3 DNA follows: TGTGCCAGCAGGCTGAATGGACGGACCTATGGCTACACCTTC.